Below, 11 T cell receptor beta chains from the same sample are listed, as sequenced in a study of CD8 T cells in Susac syndrome. Random hexamers were used to reverse transcribe an amount of about 0.45 to 1 ug RNA. One entry per CDR3 protein results from TCRdb running MiXCR on the immunoSEQ multiplex PCR reads. The sample consists of under 200,000 distinct CDR3 sequences, approximately 95% of them appearing once. The sample taken for sequencing was CD8+ T cells from PBMCs. These receptor sequences come from a human donor with Susac syndrome.

This clonotype appeared a single time. The rearrangement joins TRBV12-3 or TRBV12-4 to TRBJ2-7, with 12 nucleotides matching TRBD2. The CDR3 consists of 14 residues. Trimming removed 6 bases from V and 3 bases from J; junction bases left unmatched: 3. CDR3 amino acids: CASRSSGGGYEQYF. The DNA for the CDR3 is TGTGCCAGCAGATCTAGCGGGGGGGGCTACGAGCAGTACTTC.

This chain links TRBV27 with TRBJ2-6; possible D gene TRBD1, 5 bases. From germline, CDR1 is MNHEY and CDR2 SMNVEV (reference sequence). The V end lost 3 bases, the J end lost 0 bases, and 9 bases lay between the germline ends. The CDR3 has 16 amino acids. CDR3 sequence: CASSFRASSGANVLTF. CDR3 nucleotide sequence: TGTGCCAGCAGTTTCAGGGCGAGCTCTGGGGCCAACGTCCTGACTTTC. The full variable domain, rest sourced from reference TRBV27 and TRBJ2-6, is EAQVTQNPRYLITVTGKKLTVTCSQNMNHEYMSWYRQDPGLGLRQIYYSMNVEVTDKGDVPEGYKVSRKEKRNFPLILESPSPNQTSLYFCASSFRASSGANVLTFGAGSRLTVL.

The V call is TRBV5-5, the J call TRBJ1-4; weak D call: TRBD1 (5 bases). Germline CDR1 SGHKS, CDR2 YYEKEE (reference sequence). V was clipped by 2 bases and J by 4 bases, with 12 bases between them. CDR3 length: 15 amino acids. CDR3 amino acids: CASSFRAGGNEKLFF. In nucleotides, the CDR3 is TGTGCCAGCAGCTTCAGGGCCGGGGGTAATGAAAAACTGTTTTTT.

A note on this clonotype: Relative to the germline gene, one junction end is altered; a read error may explain this. The J gene is TRBJ2-5, the V gene TRBV7-7; maybe TRBD1 (5 bases). The CDR3 contains 14 residues. From germline, CDR1 is SSHAT and CDR2 FNYEAQ (reference sequence). For the CDR3, the DNA is TGTGCTAGCAGCTTATTTCAGGGACAAGAGACCCAGTACTTC. This translates into CASSLFQGQETQYF.

V and J are TRBV1 and TRBJ2-3; the D call in the table, TRBD2, was not verified against the DNA. TRBV1 is a recognized pseudogene. The CDR3 contains 20 residues. The CDR3 nucleotides are TGCACCAGCAGCCTAAGGACTAGCGGGGGGAACACACTCGGCACAGATACGCAGTATTTT. Its translation is CTSSLRTSGGNTLGTDTQYF.

The rearrangement uses TRBV5-5 and TRBJ2-7, with 7 nucleotides matching TRBD2. Germline V lookup: CDR1 SGHKS, CDR2 YYEKEE (reference sequence). This CDR3 spans 13 amino acids. V lost 1 base and J lost 2; bases outside the gene matches: 0. The CDR3 loop reads CASSLTSAYEQYF. In DNA form, the CDR3 reads TGTGCCAGCAGCTTGACTAGCGCCTACGAGCAGTACTTC.

This chain uses TRBV4-2 with TRBJ2-3, with D unresolved. The CDR3 has 13 residues. CDR1 and CDR2 from the germline V gene are LGHNA and YNFKEQ. V was shortened by 0 bases and J by 0 bases, with 1 base between the two germline ends. CDR3 in DNA: TGTGCCAGCAGCCAAGAGAGCACAGATACGCAGTATTTT. It is translated as CASSQESTDTQYF.

The sample holds one count of this clonotype. This CDR3 is CASSHGLAGDEQFF. CDR3 DNA: TGTGCCAGCAGCCATGGACTAGCGGGAGATGAGCAGTTCTTC. The rearrangement uses TRBV7-8 and TRBJ2-1; 13 bases fit TRBD2. The CDR3 is 14 amino acids. V dropped 5 bases and J dropped 8; count of bases not matched to a gene: 3. CDR1 and CDR2 from the germline V gene are SGHVS and FQNEAQ.

This clonotype was seen just once. The chain has TRBV9 and TRBJ2-7; TRBD2 matches 12 bases. The CDR3 extends over 15 amino acids. Germline values: CDR1 SGDLS, CDR2 YYNGEE. The V and J ends lost 0 bases and 4 bases, in that order; junction bases with no gene match: 2. The CDR3 sequence: CASSVATSGGYEQYF. The CDR3 DNA reads as TGTGCCAGCAGCGTAGCGACTAGCGGGGGTTACGAGCAGTACTTC.

The CDR3: CASTLGGRVADNEQFF. In DNA, the CDR3 is TGTGCCAGCACCTTGGGGGGGCGAGTCGCTGACAATGAGCAGTTCTTC. The chain links TRBV27 to TRBJ2-1; TRBD2 is a possible D gene (7 bases). There are 16 residues in the CDR3. The germline V gene has CDR1 MNHEY and CDR2 SMNVEV (reference sequence). Trimming pared 7 bases from V and 5 bases from J, leaving 21 bases between.

The chain is built from TRBV28 and TRBJ2-2; D not resolved. The CDR3 runs to 17 residues. The V gene's germline CDR1 is MDHEN and CDR2 SYDVKM. Trimming removed 4 bases from V and 2 bases from J, with 17 bases in between. CDR3 residues: CASSSHTSGPNTGELFF. CDR3 DNA sequence: TGTGCCAGCAGTTCACATACCTCCGGGCCTAACACCGGGGAGCTGTTTTTT.